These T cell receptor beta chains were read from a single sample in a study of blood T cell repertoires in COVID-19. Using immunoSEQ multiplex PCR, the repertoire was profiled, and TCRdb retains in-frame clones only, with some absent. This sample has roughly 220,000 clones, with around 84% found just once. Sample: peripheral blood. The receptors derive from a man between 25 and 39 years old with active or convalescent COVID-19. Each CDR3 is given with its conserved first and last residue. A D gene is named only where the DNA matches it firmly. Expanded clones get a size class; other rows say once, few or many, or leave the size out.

CASSVLAGDTDTQYF	TGTGCCAGCTCAGTTCTAGCGGGAGACACAGATACGCAGTATTTT	once	TRBJ2-3	TRBV18	TRBD2
CASSSPPALLLEQYF	TGTGCCAGCAGTTCCCCCCCGGCCCTACTACTCGAGCAGTACTTC	few	TRBJ2-7	TRBV28	.
CASRADLTGGNTIYF	TGTGCCAGCCGAGCTGATCTCACCGGTGGAAACACCATATATTTT	.	TRBJ1-3	TRBV18	.
CASSVFPTSANTGELFF	TGTGCCAGCAGCGTATTTCCCACTAGCGCGAACACCGGGGAGCTGTTTTTT	.	TRBJ2-2	TRBV9	TRBD2
CASSSLPGIGYEQYF	TGTGCCAGCAGCTCCCTCCCAGGCATCGGTTACGAGCAGTACTTC	.	TRBJ2-7	TRBV5-6	.
CASSSRQGKAGEYF	TGTGCCAGCAGCTCCCGACAGGGGAAAGCCGGGGAGTACTTC	.	TRBJ2-7	TRBV11-2	TRBD1
CASSDELQGITGELFF	TGTGCCAGCAGTGACGAGTTACAGGGGATCACCGGGGAGCTGTTTTTT	.	TRBJ2-2	TRBV6-4	TRBD1
CATSDTSGRTIGETQYF	TGTGCCACCAGTGATACTAGCGGGAGGACAATTGGAGAGACCCAGTACTTC	.	TRBJ2-5	TRBV24-1	TRBD2
CATSRVTGQETQYF	TGTGCCACCAGCAGAGTGACAGGGCAAGAGACCCAGTACTTC	.	TRBJ2-5	TRBV15	TRBD1
CASSQPGGIAYGYTF	TGTGCCAGCAGTCAGCCGGGGGGAATCGCCTATGGCTACACCTTC	.	TRBJ1-2	TRBV11-2	.
CASRRERYNEQFF	TGTGCCAGCCGGCGGGAGAGGTACAATGAGCAGTTCTTC	few	TRBJ2-1	TRBV27	TRBD2
CASSLTGGRNEQFF	TGTGCCAGCAGCCTAACGGGCGGGAGGAATGAGCAGTTCTTC	.	TRBJ2-1	TRBV7-3	TRBD2
CASRPSGRLAEQYF	TGTGCCAGCAGACCTAGCGGGAGACTGGCCGAGCAGTACTTC	.	TRBJ2-7	TRBV6-2/TRBV6-3	TRBD2
CASSEWQGASGELFF	TGCGCCAGCAGTGAGTGGCAGGGGGCTTCCGGGGAGCTGTTTTTT	few	TRBJ2-2	TRBV10-2	TRBD1
CASSLSPGGLNTEAFF	TGTGCCAGCAGCTTATCCCCGGGGGGCTTGAACACTGAAGCTTTCTTT	.	TRBJ1-1	TRBV5-6	.
CASSPSTGRERKTQYF	TGTGCCAGCAGTCCCAGCACAGGGAGGGAAAGAAAGACCCAGTACTTC	.	TRBJ2-5	TRBV6-2/TRBV6-3	.
CAISEGSGEKLFF	TGTGCCATCAGTGAAGGCAGCGGTGAAAAACTGTTTTTT	.	TRBJ1-4	TRBV10-3	.
CASSLNARTSGVEQFF	TGTGCCAGCAGCTTAAATGCGAGGACTAGCGGGGTTGAGCAGTTCTTC	.	TRBJ2-1	TRBV7-2	TRBD2
CASSVYYEQYF	TGTGCCAGCAGTGTTTACTACGAGCAGTACTTC	.	TRBJ2-7	TRBV28	.
CASSDGRGSSTDTQYF	TGTGCCAGCAGTGATGGGCGGGGGTCTAGCACAGATACGCAGTATTTT	.	TRBJ2-3	TRBV2	TRBD2
CASGITGTSGTEQFF	TGCGCCAGCGGTATAACGGGGACTAGCGGGACTGAGCAGTTCTTC	few	TRBJ2-1	TRBV5-1	TRBD2
CASSLAGTGLHNSPLHF	TGTGCCAGCAGCTTAGCTGGGACAGGGCTACATAATTCACCCCTCCACTTT	.	TRBJ1-6	TRBV7-9	TRBD1
CASSFRTGSGNTIYF	TGTGCCAGCAGCTTCCGAACAGGCTCTGGAAACACCATATATTTT	.	TRBJ1-3	TRBV13	.
CASSLGPGGAFF	TGCGCCAGCAGCCTGGGACCGGGGGGCGCTTTCTTT	once	TRBJ1-1	TRBV5-1	.
CASSYSPNTEAFF	TGTGCCAGCAGTTACAGTCCGAACACTGAAGCTTTCTTT	.	TRBJ1-1	TRBV12-3/TRBV12-4	.
CASSLVGQGPYGYTF	TGTGCCAGCAGCTTAGTGGGACAGGGGCCCTATGGCTACACCTTC	.	TRBJ1-2	TRBV7-2	TRBD1
CASSEEAGGPFTQYF	TGTGCCAGCAGTGAAGAAGCGGGGGGTCCTTTTACGCAGTATTTT	few	TRBJ2-3	TRBV6-1	TRBD2
CASSQRVWLNEQFF	TGCGCCAGCAGCCAACGGGTCTGGTTGAATGAGCAGTTCTTC	.	TRBJ2-1	TRBV4-1	.
CASSLVGGNGELFF	TGTGCCAGCAGTTTAGTGGGGGGGAACGGGGAGCTGTTTTTT	.	TRBJ2-2	TRBV27	TRBD2
CASSQSDRGHGTEAFF	TGCGCCAGCAGCCAATCGGACAGGGGGCATGGCACTGAAGCTTTCTTT	few	TRBJ1-1	TRBV4-1	TRBD1
CASTPTTGYTDTQYF	TGTGCCAGTACCCCAACGACAGGATACACAGATACGCAGTATTTT	.	TRBJ2-3	TRBV19	.
CASSPGGYSYNEQFF	TGTGCCAGCAGCCCAGGGGGTTACTCCTACAATGAGCAGTTCTTC	.	TRBJ2-1	TRBV9	TRBD1
CASSIAERAPSYEQYF	TGTGCCAGTAGTATAGCGGAGAGGGCTCCTTCCTACGAGCAGTACTTC	.	TRBJ2-7	TRBV19	.
CASDRGDDGYTF	TGTGCCAGCGACCGGGGAGATGATGGCTACACCTTC	.	TRBJ1-2	TRBV12-3/TRBV12-4	.
CASSLAPTGGNTEAFF	TGCGCCAGCAGCTTGGCCCCGACAGGTGGGAACACTGAAGCTTTCTTT	.	TRBJ1-1	TRBV5-1	.
CASRGQLNTEAFF	TGTGCCAGTAGGGGACAGTTGAACACTGAAGCTTTCTTT	.	TRBJ1-1	TRBV6-5	TRBD1
CASSPSGRVGYNEQFF	TGCGCCAGCAGCCCGAGCGGGAGGGTCGGCTACAATGAGCAGTTCTTC	.	TRBJ2-1	TRBV5-1	TRBD2